This TCR beta chain was documented in a study of Ad26.COV2.S vaccination and SARS-CoV-2 variants. Study summary: Participants got Ad26.COV2.S intramuscularly, once or twice 56 days apart.

CDR1 is SEHNR and CDR2 is FQNEAQ in the germline V gene (reference sequence). Trimming took 4 bases from V and 3 from J, leaving 9 bases between them. The length of the CDR3 is 13 residues. Documented treatment: some 19 received Ad26.COV2.S at low or high dose, single or two shots; 5 received placebo; per-sample allocation not given. The study sampled participants on day 63 after the first vaccine or placebo injection. Based in Boston, the donor was an adult of 18-55 years. On this clone: Its antigen remains unidentified.

Points from the study as a whole: Vaccinees showed greater spike-specific TCR breadth than placebo recipients. Total T cell responses, in the TCR breadth and depth analyses, may have been underestimated.

TCRdb keeps only in-frame clones here, not all; method: immunoSEQ multiplex PCR. The table records about 390,000 clones, 80% to 95% of them present only once. The chain carries TRBV7-9 and TRBJ1-2, with a weak D call TRBD1 (5 bases). This clonotype originated in a person between 18 and 65 years old who received the Ad26.COV2.S COVID-19 vaccine or a placebo. Sequenced here: peripheral blood, sampled in a trial of Ad26.COV2.S vaccine versus placebo. CDR3 loop: CASSSGRYYGYTF. CDR3 DNA: TGTGCCAGCAGCTCGGGACGGTACTATGGCTACACCTTC.